This T cell receptor beta chain comes out of a study of human T cells and chemical hapten exposure. Study context: Donors were sensitized with 2% DPC on the upper inner arm. Patch testing was performed with 0.01% DPC on the upper back, with reading at 6 days.

What the library attached to individual cDNA molecules were unique molecular identifiers. One entry per CDR3 protein, called by TCRdb with MiXCR from the RACE reads. The sample consists of 65,000 to 85,000 distinct CDR3 sequences, about a tenth of them appearing once. The time point denotes: patch test 1, 2 weeks after DPC sensitization. Treatment meaning: therapeutic diphenylcyclopropenone sensitization with weekly scalp DPC. This clonotype has more than one count but fewer than ten. The CDR3 contains 13 residues. V gave up 7 bases and J gave up 2 bases, with 10 bases separating them. The germline CDR1 and CDR2 sequences are SGHRS and YFSETQ.

The clonotype originates from a woman in her forties or fifties with alopecia areata. Some clones in this sample may be carry-over from other donors' samples. J is TRBJ1-3 and V is TRBV5-1; no firm D call. The sequenced sample was whole blood, obtained in connection with sensitization to the hapten diphenylcyclopropenone (DPC). This CDR3 is CASSGGTGNTIYF. Written as DNA, the CDR3 is TGCGCCAGCTCGGGTGGTACTGGAAACACCATATATTTT.